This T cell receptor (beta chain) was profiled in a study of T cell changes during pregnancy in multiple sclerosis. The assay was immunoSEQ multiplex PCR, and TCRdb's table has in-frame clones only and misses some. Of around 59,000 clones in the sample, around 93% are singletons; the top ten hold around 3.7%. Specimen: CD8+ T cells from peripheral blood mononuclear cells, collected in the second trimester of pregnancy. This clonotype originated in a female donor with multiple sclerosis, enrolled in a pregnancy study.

The DNA of the CDR3 is TGTGCCAGCAGCGTGCGGACAGGGGTGGACACTGAAGCTTTCTTT. This codes for CASSVRTGVDTEAFF. The chain carries TRBV9 and TRBJ1-1; 9 positions agree with TRBD1. The CDR3 runs to 15 residues. Germline V gene data show CDR1 as SGDLS and CDR2 as YYNGEE. J lost 3 bases, V lost 2 bases, and 5 bases had no gene match.